The rows below give T cell receptor beta chains drawn from one sample of a study of cytomegalovirus exposure and HLA in healthy donors. The repertoire was sequenced with immunoSEQ multiplex PCR; TCRdb's copy has only in-frame clones and lacks some. The sample gives 130,000 or so clones, about two thirds of which show up once; less than 2.5% is in the top ten. Sequenced material: PBMCs. The receptors were gathered from a woman aged 35 to 49 in good health and CMV-seronegative. Each CDR3 is given without its conserved first and last residue.

V gene	J gene	CDR3 protein
TRBV7-2	TRBJ2-3	ASSSPASGYNTQY
TRBV25-1	TRBJ2-7	ASSDRALSYEQY
TRBV4-3	TRBJ1-2	ASSPGFLRPDGYT
TRBV5-1	TRBJ1-2	ASSPQLGEAEGNYGYT
TRBV30	TRBJ1-1	AWTVDRESAF
TRBV7-3	TRBJ2-2	ASSLTGELF
TRBV25-1	TRBJ1-4	ASSVTGEKLF
TRBV7-8	TRBJ1-1	ASSLDRPNTEAF
TRBV7-2	TRBJ2-3	ASSSGGVSTDTQY
TRBV4-1	TRBJ2-7	ASSQGRQADEQY
TRBV5-4	TRBJ2-3	ASSSSGGASLNTQY
TRBV7-3	TRBJ2-2	ASSLNAGTSTGELF
TRBV7-8	TRBJ1-1	ASSLVGGDTEAF
TRBV18	TRBJ2-3	ASSPLTGGRGDTQY
TRBV7-3	TRBJ1-1	ASSPTGNTEAF
TRBV11-2	TRBJ1-1	ASSSQATGGNLLDTEAF
TRBV27	TRBJ2-5	ASSDRDREETQY
TRBV5-1	TRBJ2-3	ASSPRTGLDTQY
TRBV20-1	TRBJ1-2	SASVGGGYT
TRBV7-9	TRBJ2-7	ASSLAGSVEQY
TRBV7-8	TRBJ1-5	ASSNHGQGSNQPQH
TRBV27	TRBJ2-7	ASRAGGSFWEQY
TRBV30	TRBJ1-5	AWSVLGGQGPQPQH
TRBV11-2	TRBJ2-3	ASSLGGGHTDTQY
TRBV2	TRBJ2-3	ASERGAGDTQY
TRBV5-4	TRBJ1-6	ASSQGGGSGDLPLH
TRBV30	TRBJ1-5	AWSFQEDQPQH
TRBV27	TRBJ1-5	ASRPEGGTGGFNQPQH
TRBV7-2	TRBJ2-1	ASTPTFFSEQF
TRBV7-3	TRBJ2-5	ASSLRGDRAQETQY
TRBV10-1	TRBJ2-3	ASSEGRGRVADTQY
TRBV2	TRBJ1-2	ASSVPPTAFDYGYT
TRBV18	TRBJ2-1	ASSPDRNNEQF
TRBV7-9	TRBJ2-1	AVRDRVYNEQF
TRBV6-6	TRBJ1-5	ASSYAMAGNQPQH
TRBV4-1	TRBJ2-7	ASSHSRGEQY
TRBV18	TRBJ1-5	ASSPQGSLSNQPQH
TRBV6-5	TRBJ2-3	ASSRGDGTDTQY
TRBV5-6	TRBJ1-2	ASTPGQGDYGYT
TRBV6-1	TRBJ1-1	AVRRGNTEAF
TRBV5-1	TRBJ1-2	ASSLGSYGYT
TRBV25-1	TRBJ1-4	ASSWDRGRNEKLF
TRBV9	TRBJ2-5	ASSVANGGPQETQY
TRBV4-2	TRBJ1-1	ASSHPSGTEAF
TRBV7-8	TRBJ2-3	ASSSTSESTDTQY
TRBV27	TRBJ2-3	ASSLTWTRVFTDTQY
TRBV5-1	TRBJ2-2	ASSLQGQGASGELF
TRBV25-1	TRBJ1-4	ASSESRGEKLF
TRBV10-1	TRBJ2-7	ASSEWDRPYEQY